This TCR beta chain was profiled in a study of T cell responses to AZD1222 COVID-19 vaccine. The assay was immunoSEQ multiplex PCR, and TCRdb's table has in-frame clones only and misses some. The repertoire holds 150,000 to 180,000 clones, with around 86% as singletons. This clone was detected once. Its antigen is still unknown. The study, taken as a whole, reports: The reported proportion of spike-specific TCRs targeting unmutated variant regions was nearly half.

This TCR came from an adult who received the AZD1222 COVID-19 vaccine. The source was peripheral blood, collected 28 days after the second AZD1222 dose.

Written as DNA, the CDR3 is TGTGCCAGCACCCGACAGGGGGTTTTGAGCGAGCAGTACTTC. It encodes CASTRQGVLSEQYF. V and J are TRBV27 and TRBJ2-7, with 9 nucleotides matching TRBD1. Germline CDR1 reads MNHEY; CDR2 reads SMNVEV (reference sequence). Germline trimming cut 7 bases from V and 6 bases from J; bases unmatched to any gene: 10. The CDR3 contains 14 residues.